This T cell receptor (beta chain) was found in a study of T-cell memory formation after mild COVID-19. V was cut by 0 bases and J by 3 bases, with 2 bases left in between. The CDR3 totals 12 residues. Germline V gene data show CDR1 as SGHVS and CDR2 as FQNEAQ. TCRdb redid the calling of the 5' RACE reads with MiXCR, one entry per CDR3 protein. The table lists roughly 180,000 distinct CDR3 sequences, approximately 10% of them singletons, with 3% to 4% in the top ten. This clonotype was seen a few times. The TCR was taken from a man between 18 and 29 years old who had mild COVID-19 (a few samples of this study predate the infection). Cell type and time point are not known. V gene TRBV7-8 combines with J gene TRBJ2-5; D uncertain. Sequences were obtained from PBMCs or a T cell subset sorted from them (not recorded which). CDR3 in DNA: TGTGCCAGCAGCTTAGCCGAAGAGACCCAGTACTTC. This sequence encodes CASSLAEETQYF.